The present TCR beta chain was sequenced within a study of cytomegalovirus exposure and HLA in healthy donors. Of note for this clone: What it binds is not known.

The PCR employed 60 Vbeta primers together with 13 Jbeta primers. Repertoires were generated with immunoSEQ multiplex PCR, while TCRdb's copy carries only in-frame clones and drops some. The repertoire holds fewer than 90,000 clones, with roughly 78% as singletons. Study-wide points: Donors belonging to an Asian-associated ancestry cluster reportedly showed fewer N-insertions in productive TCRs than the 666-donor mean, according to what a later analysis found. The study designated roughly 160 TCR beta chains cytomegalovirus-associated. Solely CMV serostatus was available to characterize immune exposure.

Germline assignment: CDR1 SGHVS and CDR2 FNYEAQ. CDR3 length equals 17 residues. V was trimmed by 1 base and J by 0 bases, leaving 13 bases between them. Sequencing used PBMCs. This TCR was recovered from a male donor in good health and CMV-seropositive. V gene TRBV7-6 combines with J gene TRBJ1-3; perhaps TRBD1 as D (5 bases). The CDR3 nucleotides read TGTGCCAGCAGCTTAGAGTCAGGGCGGAGCTCTGGAAACACCATATATTTT. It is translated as CASSLESGRSSGNTIYF.